This TCR beta chain comes out of a study of blood T cell repertoires in COVID-19. About the study: The origin of the acute and convalescent COVID-19 samples was the United States, Italy and Spain. T cells, B-cell-depleted T cells, or PBMCs supplied cDNA or gDNA.

As handled by the study authors: By means of reference gene primer amplification, nucleated cell counts were estimated. This table comes from immunoSEQ multiplex PCR, and its TCRdb copy is limited to in-frame clones, with some not included. Clonal size and the V and J genes are those of that table, whereas D and trimming came from the DNA. The sample has about 170,000 clones; 80% to 90% are singletons. The sample taken for sequencing was peripheral blood. The source of this sequence is a woman aged 80 or over with acute or convalescent COVID-19.

The CDR3 here is CASSSTSGAEQFF. The CDR3 nucleotides are TGTGCCAGCAGCTCGACTAGCGGGGCCGAGCAGTTCTTC. J is TRBJ2-1 and V is TRBV13; 11 nucleotides align to TRBD2. V was pared by 4 bases and J by 10 bases, with 3 bases of the junction left unmatched. Germline V lookup: CDR1 PRHDT, CDR2 FYEKMQ (reference sequence). This CDR3 comprises 13 residues.